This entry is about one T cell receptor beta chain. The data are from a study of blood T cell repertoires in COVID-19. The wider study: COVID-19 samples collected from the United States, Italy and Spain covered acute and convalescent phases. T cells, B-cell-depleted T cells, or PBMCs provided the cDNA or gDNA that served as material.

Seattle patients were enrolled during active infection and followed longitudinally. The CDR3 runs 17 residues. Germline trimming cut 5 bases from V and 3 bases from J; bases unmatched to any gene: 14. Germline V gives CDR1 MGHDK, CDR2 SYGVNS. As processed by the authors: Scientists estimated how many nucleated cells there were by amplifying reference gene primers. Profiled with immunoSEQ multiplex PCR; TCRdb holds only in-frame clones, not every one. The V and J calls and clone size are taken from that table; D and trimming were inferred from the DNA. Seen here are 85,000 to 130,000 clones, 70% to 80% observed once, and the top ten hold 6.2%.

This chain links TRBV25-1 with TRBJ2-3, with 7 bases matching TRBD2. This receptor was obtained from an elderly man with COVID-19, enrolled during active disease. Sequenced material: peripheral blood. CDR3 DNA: TGTGCCAGCAGTCCTCTGGGGGGGAGGGCCGAGACAGATACGCAGTATTTT. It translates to CASSPLGGRAETDTQYF.